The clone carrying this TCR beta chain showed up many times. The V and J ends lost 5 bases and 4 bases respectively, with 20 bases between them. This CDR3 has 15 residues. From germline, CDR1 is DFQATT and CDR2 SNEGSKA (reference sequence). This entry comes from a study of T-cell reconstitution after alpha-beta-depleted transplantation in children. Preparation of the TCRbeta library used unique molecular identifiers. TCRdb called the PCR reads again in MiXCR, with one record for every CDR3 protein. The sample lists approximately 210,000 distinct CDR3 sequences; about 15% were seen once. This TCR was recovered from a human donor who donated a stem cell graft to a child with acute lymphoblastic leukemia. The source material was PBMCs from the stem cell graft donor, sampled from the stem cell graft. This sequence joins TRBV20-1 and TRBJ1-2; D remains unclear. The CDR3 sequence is CSAPKGPLGGYGYTF. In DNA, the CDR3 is TGCAGTGCTCCTAAAGGTCCCCTCGGTGGCTATGGCTACACCTTC.